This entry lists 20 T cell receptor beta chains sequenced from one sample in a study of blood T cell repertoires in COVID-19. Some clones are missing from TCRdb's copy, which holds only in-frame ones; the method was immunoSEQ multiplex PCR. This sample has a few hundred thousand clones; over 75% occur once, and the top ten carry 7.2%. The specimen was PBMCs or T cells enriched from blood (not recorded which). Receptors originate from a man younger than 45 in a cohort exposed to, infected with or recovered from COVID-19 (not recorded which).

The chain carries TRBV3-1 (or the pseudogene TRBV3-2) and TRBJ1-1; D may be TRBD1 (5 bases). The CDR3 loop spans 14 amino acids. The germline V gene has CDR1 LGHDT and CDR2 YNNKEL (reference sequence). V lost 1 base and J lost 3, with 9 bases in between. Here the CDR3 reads CASSQVLGDTEAFF. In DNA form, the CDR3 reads TGTGCCAGCAGCCAAGTTTTAGGGGACACTGAAGCTTTCTTT.

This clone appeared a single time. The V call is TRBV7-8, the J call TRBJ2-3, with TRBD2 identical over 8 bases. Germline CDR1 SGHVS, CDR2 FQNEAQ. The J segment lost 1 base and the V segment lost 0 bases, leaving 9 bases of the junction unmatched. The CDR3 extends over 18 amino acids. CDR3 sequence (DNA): TGTGCCAGCAGCTTAGCGCGTCTTACTAGCGGCCGCACAGATACGCAGTATTTT. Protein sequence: CASSLARLTSGRTDTQYF.

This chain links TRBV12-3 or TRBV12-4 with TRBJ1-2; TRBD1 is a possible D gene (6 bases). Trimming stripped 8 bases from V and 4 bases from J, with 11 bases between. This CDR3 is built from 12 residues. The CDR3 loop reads CASRDIGYGYTF. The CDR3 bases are TGTGCCAGCCGGGACATTGGCTATGGCTACACCTTC.

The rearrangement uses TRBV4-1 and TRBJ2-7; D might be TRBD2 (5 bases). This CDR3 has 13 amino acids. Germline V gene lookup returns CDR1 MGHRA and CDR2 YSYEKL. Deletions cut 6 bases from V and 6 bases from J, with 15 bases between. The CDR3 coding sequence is TGCGCCAGCAGTCCAAGGAGGCTCGGCGAGCAGTACTTC. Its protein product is CASSPRRLGEQYF.

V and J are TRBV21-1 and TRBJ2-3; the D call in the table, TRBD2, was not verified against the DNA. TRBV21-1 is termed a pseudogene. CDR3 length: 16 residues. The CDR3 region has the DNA TGTGCCAGCAGCAAGACGACTAGCGGGTGGGTAGATACGCAGTATTTT. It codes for CASSKTTSGWVDTQYF.

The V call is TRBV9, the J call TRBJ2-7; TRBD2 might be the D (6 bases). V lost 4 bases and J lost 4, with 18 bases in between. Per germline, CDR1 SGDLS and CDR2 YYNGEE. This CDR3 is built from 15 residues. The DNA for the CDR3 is TGTGCCAGCAGCCCTCCCGGGCGGGACCCATACGAGCAGTACTTC. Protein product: CASSPPGRDPYEQYF.

The DNA of the CDR3 is TGTGCCAGCACAGGGCTGAGCAATCAGCCCCAGCATTTT. Its protein is CASTGLSNQPQHF. The chain has TRBV2 and TRBJ1-5; D is possibly TRBD1 (5 bases). CDR3 length: 13 residues. V was shortened by 7 bases and J by 1 base, with 8 bases between the two germline ends. The V gene's germline CDR1 is SNHLY and CDR2 FYNNEI.

The CDR3 bases are TGCGCCAGCAGCCAAGGACTAGCGGGAGTTGGTGAGCAGTTCTTC. Translated, it gives CASSQGLAGVGEQFF. This sequence joins TRBV5-1 and TRBJ2-1; 13 bases fit TRBD2. J gave up 9 bases and V 4 bases, and 7 bases lay outside the gene matches. The length of the CDR3 is 15 residues. The germline V gene encodes CDR1 SGHRS and CDR2 YFSETQ.

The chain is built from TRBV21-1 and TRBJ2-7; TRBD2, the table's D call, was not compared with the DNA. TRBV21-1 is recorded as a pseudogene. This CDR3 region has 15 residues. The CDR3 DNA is TGTGCCAGCAGCTTGAGCGGGTGGGGATTGTACGAGCAGTACTTC. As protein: CASSLSGWGLYEQYF.

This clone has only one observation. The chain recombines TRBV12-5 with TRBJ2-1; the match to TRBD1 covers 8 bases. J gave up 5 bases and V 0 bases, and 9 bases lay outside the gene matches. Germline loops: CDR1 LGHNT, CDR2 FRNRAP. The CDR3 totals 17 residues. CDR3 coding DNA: TGTGCTAGTGGTTTGGTACTAACTGGACAGGGTGACAATGAGCAGTTCTTC. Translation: CASGLVLTGQGDNEQFF.

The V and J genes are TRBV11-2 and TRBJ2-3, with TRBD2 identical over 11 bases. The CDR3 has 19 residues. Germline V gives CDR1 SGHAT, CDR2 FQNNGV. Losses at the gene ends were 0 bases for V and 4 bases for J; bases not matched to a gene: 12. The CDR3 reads CASSLDRASGRPSADTQYF. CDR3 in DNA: TGTGCCAGCAGCTTAGATCGGGCTAGCGGGAGGCCGTCAGCAGATACGCAGTATTTT.

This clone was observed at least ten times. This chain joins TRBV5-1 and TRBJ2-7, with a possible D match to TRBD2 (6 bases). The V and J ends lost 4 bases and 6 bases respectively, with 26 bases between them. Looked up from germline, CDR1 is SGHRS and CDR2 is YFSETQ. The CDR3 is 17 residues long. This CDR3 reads CASSVHGGGLSSGEQYF. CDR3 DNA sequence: TGCGCCAGCAGCGTGCATGGCGGAGGGCTATCATCCGGCGAGCAGTACTTC.

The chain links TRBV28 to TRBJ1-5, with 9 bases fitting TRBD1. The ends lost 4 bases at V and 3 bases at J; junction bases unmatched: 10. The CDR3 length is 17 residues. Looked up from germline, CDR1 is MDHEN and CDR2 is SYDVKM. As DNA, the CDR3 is TGTGCCAGCAGTTATTTGAGACAGGGGGGCCCCAATCAGCCCCAGCATTTT. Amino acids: CASSYLRQGGPNQPQHF. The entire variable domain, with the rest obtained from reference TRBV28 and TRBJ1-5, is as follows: DVKVTQSSRYLVKRTGEKVFLECVQDMDHENMFWYRQDPGLGLRLIYFSYDVKMKEKGDIPEGYSVSREKKERFSLILESASTNQTSMYLCASSYLRQGGPNQPQHFGDGTRLSIL.

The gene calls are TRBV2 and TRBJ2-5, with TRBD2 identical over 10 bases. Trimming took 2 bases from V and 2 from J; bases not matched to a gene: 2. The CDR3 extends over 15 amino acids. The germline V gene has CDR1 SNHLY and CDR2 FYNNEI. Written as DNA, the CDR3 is TGTGCCAGCAGTGAAAAGACTAGCGGGCAAGAGACCCAGTACTTC. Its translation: CASSEKTSGQETQYF.

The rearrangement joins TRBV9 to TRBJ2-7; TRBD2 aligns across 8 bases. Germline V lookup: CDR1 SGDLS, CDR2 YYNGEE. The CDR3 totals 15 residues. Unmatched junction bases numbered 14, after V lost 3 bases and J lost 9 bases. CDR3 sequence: CASSASGGMTTGQYF. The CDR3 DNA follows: TGTGCCAGCAGCGCCTCGGGGGGGATGACAACGGGGCAGTACTTC.

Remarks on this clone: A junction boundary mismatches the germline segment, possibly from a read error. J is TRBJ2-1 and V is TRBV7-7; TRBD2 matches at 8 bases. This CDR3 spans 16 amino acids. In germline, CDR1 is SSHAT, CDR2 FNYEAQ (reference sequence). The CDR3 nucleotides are TGTGCTAGCAGCTTAGCGGGGTTTGGTAGCGGCAATGAGCAGTTCTTC. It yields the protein CASSLAGFGSGNEQFF.

The CDR3 nucleotides are TGTGCCAGCAGTTTGCCCAGGGACAGGGGTCACAATGAGCAGTTCTTC. Encoded protein: CASSLPRDRGHNEQFF. The chain has TRBV28 and TRBJ2-1, with 10 nucleotides matching TRBD1. V shed 3 bases and J 5 bases; nucleotides not matched to a gene: 7. The CDR3 has 16 residues. CDR1 and CDR2 from the germline V gene are MDHEN and SYDVKM. The full variable domain, rest sourced from reference TRBV28 and TRBJ2-1, is DVKVTQSSRYLVKRTGEKVFLECVQDMDHENMFWYRQDPGLGLRLIYFSYDVKMKEKGDIPEGYSVSREKKERFSLILESASTNQTSMYLCASSLPRDRGHNEQFFGPGTRLTVL.

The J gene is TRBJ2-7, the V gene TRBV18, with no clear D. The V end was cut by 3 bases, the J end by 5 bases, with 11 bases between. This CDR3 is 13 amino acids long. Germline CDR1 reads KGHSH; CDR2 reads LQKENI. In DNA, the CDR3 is TGTGCCAGCTCACCTATAGCAAGCGACGAGCAGTACTTC. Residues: CASSPIASDEQYF.

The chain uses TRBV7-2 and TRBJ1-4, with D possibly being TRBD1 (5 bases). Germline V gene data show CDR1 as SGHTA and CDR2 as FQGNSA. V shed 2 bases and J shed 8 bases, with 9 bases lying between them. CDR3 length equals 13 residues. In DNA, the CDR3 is TGTGCCAGCAGCTTATATCCAGGGGAAAAACTGTTTTTT. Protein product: CASSLYPGEKLFF. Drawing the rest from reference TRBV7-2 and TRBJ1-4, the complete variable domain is GAGVSQSPSNKVTEKGKDVELRCDPISGHTALYWYRQSLGQGLEFLIYFQGNSAPDKSGLPSDRFSAERTGGSVSTLTIQRTQQEDSAVYLCASSLYPGEKLFFGSGTQLSVL.

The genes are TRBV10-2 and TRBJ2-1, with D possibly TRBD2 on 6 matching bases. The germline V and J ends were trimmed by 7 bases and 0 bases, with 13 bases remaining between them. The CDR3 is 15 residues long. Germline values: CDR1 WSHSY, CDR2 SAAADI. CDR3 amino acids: CASNDGGFSYNEQFF. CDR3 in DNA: TGCGCCAGCAACGACGGAGGGTTCTCCTACAATGAGCAGTTCTTC.